The source of this T cell receptor (beta chain) is a study of cytomegalovirus exposure and HLA in healthy donors. There are 15 residues in the CDR3. CDR1 and CDR2 (germline): LNHDA, SQIVND (reference sequence). With V trimmed by 1 base and J by 4 bases, 5 bases remained unmatched. Primers for the PCR totalled 60 Vbeta and 13 Jbeta. Sequencing used immunoSEQ multiplex PCR; TCRdb keeps in-frame clones, though not all of them. The repertoire consists of 150,000 to 200,000 clones, with 78% occurring once and the leading ten covering 13% to 15%. This clone has a single count. This chain links TRBV19 with TRBJ2-3; TRBD2 aligns across 7 bases. The receptor was isolated from a woman in her 30s in good health and CMV-seropositive. The specimen was PBMCs. In DNA form, the CDR3 reads TGTGCCAGTAGTATAGTGCGGGGAGGGTCAGATACGCAGTATTTT. Translated: CASSIVRGGSDTQYF.